This T cell receptor beta chain was recovered during a study of T cell repertoires in cytomegalovirus infection. This clonotype occurred a few times. This CDR3 region has 13 residues. Looked up from germline, CDR1 is SGHTA and CDR2 is FQGNSA. V was clipped by 8 bases and J by 2 bases, with 13 bases between them. From the reads, TCRdb called clonotypes with MiXCR, one entry per CDR3 protein. The sample has more than 150,000 distinct CDR3 sequences; under 20% are singletons. The chain carries TRBV7-2 and TRBJ2-7; D might be TRBD2 (6 bases). The sequence was obtained from a human donor in good health (CMV status not recorded). Some clones in this sample may be carry-over from other donors' samples. The sample was CD8+ T cells from PBMCs. This chain's CDR3 is CASQTTRAYEQYF. The CDR3 DNA reads as TGTGCCAGCCAGACGACTAGGGCCTACGAGCAGTACTTC.